Below are 25 T cell receptor beta chains sequenced from a single sample in a study of technical replicates of blood from several donors. Using immunoSEQ multiplex PCR, the repertoire was profiled, and TCRdb retains in-frame clones only, with some absent. The sample carries some 8,900 clones, around 92% recorded once. Input material: PBMCs. The source is a human donor in good health.

This chain uses TRBV7-9 with TRBJ1-5; a weak D match, TRBD1 (5 bases). This CDR3 has 12 amino acids. CDR1 is SEHNR and CDR2 is FQNEAQ in the germline V gene (reference sequence). V was clipped by 2 bases and J by 16 bases, with 15 bases between them. In DNA, the CDR3 is TGTGCCAGCAGCTTAAACCAGGGCAGGAAACATTTT. Protein: CASSLNQGRKHF.

The CDR3 DNA is TGTGCCAGCAAATTACTAGCCCAGCAAGGAGATACGCAGTATTTT. Its protein product is CASKLLAQQGDTQYF. The chain joins TRBV2 to TRBJ2-3; D is possibly TRBD2 (6 bases). Germline V gene sequence: CDR1 SNHLY, CDR2 FYNNEI. Trimming left V 7 bases short and J 5 bases short, with 19 bases between. The CDR3 extends over 15 amino acids.

The chain has TRBV28 and TRBJ1-5, with D possibly being TRBD1 (6 bases). The CDR3 contains 14 residues. Trimming left V 5 bases short and J 8 bases short, with 16 bases between. From germline, CDR1 is MDHEN and CDR2 SYDVKM. DNA of the CDR3: TGTGCCAGCAGTCTCCAGGGGCTGGATGAGCCCCAGCATTTT. Protein product: CASSLQGLDEPQHF.

The genes are TRBV18 and TRBJ1-2; the match to TRBD1 covers 9 bases. V lost 6 bases, J lost 3 bases, and 8 bases stayed unmatched. Germline values: CDR1 KGHSH, CDR2 LQKENI. This CDR3 has 15 residues. Here the CDR3 reads CASSPRTGDHYGYTF. The DNA of the CDR3 is TGTGCCAGCTCTCCTAGGACAGGGGACCACTATGGCTACACCTTC.

The chain is built from TRBV5-1 and TRBJ1-3; the D is unclear. This CDR3 has 14 residues. Trimming took 2 bases from V and 0 from J, leaving 6 bases between them. Germline V lookup: CDR1 SGHRS, CDR2 YFSETQ. As DNA, the CDR3 is TGCGCCAGCAGCTTATTGAGCTCTGGAAACACCATATATTTT. Its translation: CASSLLSSGNTIYF.

This chain connects TRBV18 to TRBJ1-5; possibly TRBD1 for D (6 bases). Germline CDR1 reads KGHSH; CDR2 reads LQKENI. There are 14 residues in the CDR3. V lost 4 bases to trimming and J lost 4 bases, with 11 bases between them. CDR3 in amino acids: CASSRTAENQPQHF. CDR3 bases: TGTGCCAGCTCACGGACAGCCGAGAATCAGCCCCAGCATTTT.

This rearrangement joins TRBV20-1 to TRBJ2-5; D remains ambiguous. The ends were cut back, 2 bases at V and 5 bases at J, with 3 bases in the middle. Germline CDR1 and CDR2: DFQATT and SNEGSKA (reference sequence). The CDR3 extends over 10 amino acids. The CDR3 protein is CSARQETQYF. The CDR3 DNA is TGCAGTGCTAGACAGGAGACCCAGTACTTC.

The chain couples TRBV6-5 to TRBJ2-3; possibly TRBD2 for D (5 bases). This CDR3 contains 14 residues. V gave up 2 bases and J gave up 5 bases, with 11 bases separating them. CDR1 is MNHEY and CDR2 is SVGAGI in the germline V gene. CDR3 coding DNA: TGTGCCAGCAGTTACGAGCGGTTTTTAGATACGCAGTATTTT. Protein sequence: CASSYERFLDTQYF.

V and J are TRBV28 and TRBJ2-2, with 10 bases aligning to TRBD1. The CDR3 totals 14 residues. The V gene end was trimmed by 6 bases and the J gene end by 5 bases; junction bases not matched to a gene: 3. CDR1 and CDR2 from the germline V gene are MDHEN and SYDVKM. This chain's CDR3 is CASRGTGETGELFF. Here the CDR3 DNA reads TGTGCCAGCAGGGGGACAGGGGAAACCGGGGAGCTGTTTTTT.

The V and J genes are TRBV7-9 and TRBJ2-7, with 12 bases matching TRBD1. After removal of 4 bases from V and 6 bases from J, the junction contained 4 bases not matched to a gene. The CDR3 consists of 14 residues. Germline CDR1 and CDR2: SEHNR and FQNEAQ (reference sequence). The CDR3 is CASSWGQGAFEQYF. In nucleotides, the CDR3 is TGTGCCAGCAGCTGGGGACAGGGGGCTTTCGAGCAGTACTTC.

The chain carries TRBV5-1 and TRBJ1-1; no clear D. Trimming took off 4 bases at V and 8 bases at J, with 18 bases between the two ends. CDR1 SGHRS and CDR2 YFSETQ come from the germline V gene. This CDR3 region has 14 residues. The CDR3 reads CASSPSQLTPEAFF. As DNA, the CDR3 is TGCGCCAGCAGCCCAAGTCAATTGACACCAGAAGCTTTCTTT.

The rearrangement uses TRBV6-1 and TRBJ2-7; 9 nucleotides line up with TRBD2. The CDR3 has 19 amino acids. With 2 bases clipped from V and 2 bases from J, the junction kept 16 bases outside the gene matches. Per the germline V gene, CDR1 is MNHNS and CDR2 is SASEGT. CDR3 in DNA: TGTGCCAGCAGTGAAAAGAACTTAGTTAGCGGGAGACCCCCCTACGAGCAGTACTTC. Translation gives CASSEKNLVSGRPPYEQYF.

The chain carries TRBV6-1 and TRBJ1-2; 7 positions match TRBD1. V lost 3 bases to trimming and J lost 5 bases; unmatched junction nucleotides: 6. Germline assignment: CDR1 MNHNS and CDR2 SASEGT. This CDR3 spans 14 amino acids. The CDR3 reads CASSDSTGSYGYTF. CDR3 bases: TGTGCCAGCAGTGATTCGACAGGGTCGTATGGCTACACCTTC.

The rearrangement uses TRBV5-6 and TRBJ2-5; D gene ambiguous. With 4 bases removed from V and 1 base from J, the gap between germline ends came to 11 bases. Per the germline V gene, CDR1 is SGHDT and CDR2 is YYEEEE. This CDR3 region has 14 residues. The CDR3 protein is CASSPSTFQETQYF. Written as DNA, the CDR3 is TGTGCCAGCAGCCCGTCTACGTTCCAAGAGACCCAGTACTTC.

This clone has more than one count but fewer than ten. This chain joins TRBV7-9 and TRBJ1-1; 7 nucleotides align to TRBD1. The ends lost 5 bases at V and 2 bases at J; junction bases unmatched: 2. Germline V gene lookup returns CDR1 SEHNR and CDR2 FQNEAQ (reference sequence). The length of the CDR3 is 13 residues. Here the CDR3 DNA reads TGTGCCAGCAGCGGGACAGCCAACACTGAAGCTTTCTTT. Protein: CASSGTANTEAFF.

The rearrangement joins TRBV5-8 to TRBJ2-5; 13 nucleotides align to TRBD2. V dropped 2 bases and J dropped 8; count of bases not matched to a gene: 6. Per germline, CDR1 SGHTS and CDR2 YDEGEE. The CDR3 extends over 15 amino acids. The CDR3 DNA reads as TGTGCCAGCAGCTTTACTAGCGGGAGGGGGGCCACCCAGTACTTC. Protein sequence: CASSFTSGRGATQYF.

The chain joins TRBV5-4 to TRBJ2-2, with D possibly TRBD2 on 7 matching bases. This CDR3 contains 18 residues. CDR1 is SGHNT and CDR2 is YYREEE in the germline V gene (reference sequence). V lost 4 bases to trimming and J lost 2 bases, with 21 bases between them. CDR3 region: CASSTPWGGGVNTGELFF. Here the CDR3 DNA reads TGTGCCAGCAGCACCCCCTGGGGGGGCGGAGTCAACACCGGGGAGCTGTTTTTT.

V is TRBV7-2 and J is TRBJ2-3, with no clear D. The CDR3 loop spans 13 amino acids. Germline V gene data show CDR1 as SGHTA and CDR2 as FQGNSA. V lost 1 base to trimming and J lost 5 bases, with 7 bases between them. The CDR3 DNA reads as TGTGCCAGCAGCTTAGGGCCCCTAGATACGCAGTATTTT. Its translation is CASSLGPLDTQYF.

This sequence joins TRBV29-1 and TRBJ1-4, with 8 bases fitting TRBD1. Germline assignment: CDR1 SQVTM and CDR2 ANQGSEA. V lost 7 bases and J lost 7; bases outside the gene matches: 14. The CDR3 is 15 amino acids. The CDR3 region is CSASSGQGAPEKLFF. In DNA form, the CDR3 reads TGCAGCGCTTCAAGCGGGCAGGGGGCGCCTGAAAAACTGTTTTTT. The entire variable domain, with the rest obtained from reference TRBV29-1 and TRBJ1-4, is as follows: SAVISQKPSRDICQRGTSLTIQCQVDSQVTMMFWYRQQPGQSLTLIATANQGSEATYESGFVIDKFPISRPNLTFSTLTVSNMSPEDSSIYLCSASSGQGAPEKLFFGSGTQLSVL.

CDR3 sequence (DNA): TGCGCCAGCAGCTTGGGCCTAAGCACAGATACGCAGTATTTT. It specifies CASSLGLSTDTQYF. This chain links TRBV5-1 with TRBJ2-3; D unresolved. Trimming pared 0 bases from V and 0 bases from J, leaving 5 bases between. The CDR3 is 14 residues long. In germline, CDR1 is SGHRS, CDR2 YFSETQ.

This chain uses TRBV28 with TRBJ2-7; D possibly corresponds to TRBD1 (5 bases). The ends were cut back, 4 bases at V and 2 bases at J, with 21 bases in the middle. This CDR3 comprises 17 residues. Germline CDR1 is MDHEN and CDR2 is SYDVKM. CDR3 DNA: TGTGCCAGCAGTTGGGGCCGAAGGATTTCCCGAACCTACGAGCAGTACTTC. Protein: CASSWGRRISRTYEQYF.

The gene calls are TRBV2 and TRBJ1-2; tentative D call: TRBD1 (6 bases). The V end was cut by 7 bases, the J end by 10 bases, with 19 bases between. The CDR3 has 13 amino acids. CDR1 is SNHLY, CDR2 FYNNEI, per germline. CDR3 nucleotides: TGTGCCAGCACCACGGGACAAAACTTTCACTACACCTTC. Protein sequence: CASTTGQNFHYTF.

V and J are TRBV28 and TRBJ2-1; 8 nucleotides line up with TRBD1. The CDR3 length is 15 residues. Trimming at V came to 5 bases and at J to 7 bases, leaving 10 bases not matched to a gene. Germline V gene sequence: CDR1 MDHEN, CDR2 SYDVKM. CDR3 nucleotides: TGTGCCAGCAGTACCCCCGGGACAGGATATAATGAGCAGTTCTTC. Encoded protein: CASSTPGTGYNEQFF.

The chain joins TRBV2 to TRBJ2-1; 7 bases match TRBD2. Germline CDR1 SNHLY, CDR2 FYNNEI. V lost 6 bases to trimming and J lost 2 bases; unmatched junction nucleotides: 4. CDR3 size: 14 residues. The CDR3 protein is CASRRAGAYNEQFF. DNA for the CDR3: TGTGCCAGCAGGCGGGCGGGGGCCTACAATGAGCAGTTCTTC.

V is TRBV19 and J is TRBJ2-5; 14 positions agree with TRBD2. After removal of 5 bases from V and 6 bases from J, the junction contained 17 bases not matched to a gene. CDR1 and CDR2 from the germline V gene are LNHDA and SQIVND (reference sequence). The CDR3 totals 19 residues. This CDR3 is CASSPRTSGRSGREQTQYF. The CDR3, as DNA: TGTGCCAGTAGTCCACGGACTAGCGGGAGGTCCGGACGGGAGCAGACCCAGTACTTC.